This is a list of T cell receptor beta chains from one sample in a study of blood T cell repertoires in COVID-19. Repertoires were generated with immunoSEQ multiplex PCR, while TCRdb's copy carries only in-frame clones and drops some. This table holds about 63,000 clones, approximately 80% found once. The source material was peripheral blood. These receptors came from a woman at least 80 years old with acute or convalescent COVID-19. Each CDR3 is given with its conserved first and last residue. Fields, in order: CDR3 protein, V gene, J gene.

CDR3: CASSADQREGDEQFF; V: TRBV5-4; J: TRBJ2-1
CDR3: CASSTGERGYEQYF; V: TRBV21-1; J: TRBJ2-7
CDR3: CAAFRQGQETQYF; V: TRBV28; J: TRBJ2-5
CDR3: CASSYSGHLAYEQYF; V: TRBV6-5; J: TRBJ2-7
CDR3: CASSGQGRPYNEQFF; V: TRBV11-1; J: TRBJ2-1
CDR3: CASSRDRFNTIYF; V: TRBV6-1; J: TRBJ1-3
CDR3: CASSSNRGHPAFF; V: TRBV12-3/TRBV12-4; J: TRBJ1-1
CDR3: CASSAGRRGADTQYF; V: TRBV18; J: TRBJ2-3
CDR3: CASSFSVTGGTEAFF; V: TRBV7-2; J: TRBJ1-1
CDR3: CASSIQDRINEKLFF; V: TRBV19; J: TRBJ1-4
CDR3: CASSYQGRDNYEQYF; V: TRBV6-5; J: TRBJ2-7
CDR3: CASSEADLGEQFF; V: TRBV2; J: TRBJ2-1
CDR3: CAWSRRWTSGSTDTQYF; V: TRBV30; J: TRBJ2-3
CDR3: CASSRPGTGKETQYF; V: TRBV6-2/TRBV6-3; J: TRBJ2-5
CDR3: CASSGSQGAGELFF; V: TRBV9; J: TRBJ2-2
CDR3: CASSSSWRAWYEQYF; V: TRBV28; J: TRBJ2-7
CDR3: CASSFDSSGAQYF; V: TRBV11-3; J: TRBJ2-5
CDR3: CASSGLAEILYEQYF; V: TRBV2; J: TRBJ2-7
CDR3: CASSRRRDRGRGSTYNEQFF; V: TRBV11-3; J: TRBJ2-1
CDR3: CASSPGLYTGELFF; V: TRBV11-3; J: TRBJ2-2
CDR3: CASSVRGGEQFF; V: TRBV5-6; J: TRBJ2-1
CDR3: CASSPRSGGYNEQFF; V: TRBV7-2; J: TRBJ2-1
CDR3: CASSLWRGQGGNQPQHF; V: TRBV28; J: TRBJ1-5
CDR3: CASSLARGTYNEQFF; V: TRBV11-2; J: TRBJ2-1
CDR3: CASSQTSGTSGRSGANVLTF; V: TRBV4-2; J: TRBJ2-6
CDR3: CASSYRASGTDTQYF; V: TRBV9; J: TRBJ2-3
CDR3: CASITGFTEAFF; V: TRBV12-3/TRBV12-4; J: TRBJ1-1
CDR3: CASSTDGRGTYGYTF; V: TRBV4-1; J: TRBJ1-2
CDR3: CASSPAGGYEQYF; V: TRBV18; J: TRBJ2-7
CDR3: CTSSQAGGVWSNTGELFF; V: TRBV1; J: TRBJ2-2
CDR3: CASSRLPPGQNYEQYF; V: TRBV18; J: TRBJ2-7
CDR3: CASSQGLTRDTQYF; V: TRBV4-2; J: TRBJ2-3
CDR3: CASSPGPGEKLFF; V: TRBV7-2; J: TRBJ1-4
CDR3: CASSRVAGGSNEQFF; V: TRBV19; J: TRBJ2-1
CDR3: CASLGADSGANVLTF; V: TRBV28; J: TRBJ2-6
CDR3: CAISERLAGNNEQFF; V: TRBV10-3; J: TRBJ2-1
CDR3: CASSSGRGQGNQPQHF; V: TRBV7-8; J: TRBJ1-5
CDR3: CASRKGTGYNEQFF; V: TRBV6-5; J: TRBJ2-1
CDR3: CASSRGLAGAMAGELFF; V: TRBV27; J: TRBJ2-2
CDR3: CASSSGQGLGEKLFF; V: TRBV6-5; J: TRBJ1-4
CDR3: CASSPSLGGGEGYGYTF; V: TRBV5-4; J: TRBJ1-2
CDR3: CASSLDLRSREQYF; V: TRBV7-2; J: TRBJ2-7